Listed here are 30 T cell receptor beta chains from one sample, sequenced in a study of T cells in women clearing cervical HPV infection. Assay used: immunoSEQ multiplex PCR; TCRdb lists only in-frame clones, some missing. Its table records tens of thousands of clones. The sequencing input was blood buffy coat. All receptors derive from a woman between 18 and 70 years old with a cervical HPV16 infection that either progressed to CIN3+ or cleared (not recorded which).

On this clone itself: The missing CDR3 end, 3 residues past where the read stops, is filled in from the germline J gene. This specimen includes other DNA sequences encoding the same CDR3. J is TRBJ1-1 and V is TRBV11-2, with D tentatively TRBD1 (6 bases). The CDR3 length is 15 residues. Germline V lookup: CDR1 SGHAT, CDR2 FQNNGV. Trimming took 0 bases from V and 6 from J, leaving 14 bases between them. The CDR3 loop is CASSLDIQGPPEAFF. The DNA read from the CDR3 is TGTGCCAGCAGCTTAGATATACAGGGTCCTCCTGAA.

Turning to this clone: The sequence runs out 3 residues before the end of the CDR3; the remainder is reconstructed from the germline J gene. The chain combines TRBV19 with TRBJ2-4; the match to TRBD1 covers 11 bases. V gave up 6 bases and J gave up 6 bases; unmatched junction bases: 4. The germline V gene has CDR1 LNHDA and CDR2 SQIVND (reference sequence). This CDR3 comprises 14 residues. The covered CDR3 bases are TGTGCCAGTAGCGAGGGGACAGGGGGAAACATT. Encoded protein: CASSEGTGGNI. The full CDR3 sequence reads CASSEGTGGNIQYF.

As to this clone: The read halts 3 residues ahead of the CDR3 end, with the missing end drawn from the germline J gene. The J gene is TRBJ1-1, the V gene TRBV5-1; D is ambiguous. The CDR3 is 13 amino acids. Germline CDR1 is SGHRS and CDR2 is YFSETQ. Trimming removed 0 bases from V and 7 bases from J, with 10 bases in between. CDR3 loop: CASSLGLTDEAFF. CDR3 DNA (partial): TGCGCCAGCAGCTTGGGGCTGACTGATGAA.

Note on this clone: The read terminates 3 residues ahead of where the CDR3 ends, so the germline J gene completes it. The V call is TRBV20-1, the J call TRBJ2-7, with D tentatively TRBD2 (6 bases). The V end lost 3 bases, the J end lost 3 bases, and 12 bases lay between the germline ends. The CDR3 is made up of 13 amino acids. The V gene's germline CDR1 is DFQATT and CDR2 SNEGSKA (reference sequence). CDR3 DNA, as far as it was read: TGCAGTGCTAGCGGGGGTCCGGGCTACGAG. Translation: CSASGGPGYE. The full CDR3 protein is CSASGGPGYEQYF.

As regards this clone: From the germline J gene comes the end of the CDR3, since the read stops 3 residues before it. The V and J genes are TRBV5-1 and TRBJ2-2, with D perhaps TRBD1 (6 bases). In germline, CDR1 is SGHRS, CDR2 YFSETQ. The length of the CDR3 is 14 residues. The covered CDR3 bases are TGCGCCAGCAGCCCCGGACAGAGCCCTGAAAAG. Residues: CASSPGQSPEK. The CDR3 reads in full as CASSPGQSPEKLFF.

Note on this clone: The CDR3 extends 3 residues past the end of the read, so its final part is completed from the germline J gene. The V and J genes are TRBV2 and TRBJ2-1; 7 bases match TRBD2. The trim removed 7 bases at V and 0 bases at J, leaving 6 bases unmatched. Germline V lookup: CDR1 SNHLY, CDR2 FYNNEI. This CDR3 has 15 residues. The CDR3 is CASTRDYSSYNEQFF. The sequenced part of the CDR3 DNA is TGTGCCAGCACCCGGGACTATTCCTCCTACAATGAG.

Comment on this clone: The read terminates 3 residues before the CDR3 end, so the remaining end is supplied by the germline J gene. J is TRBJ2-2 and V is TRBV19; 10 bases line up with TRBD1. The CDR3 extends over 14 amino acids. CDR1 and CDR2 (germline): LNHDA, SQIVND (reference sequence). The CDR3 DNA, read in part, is TGTGCCAGTTTCGGGACAGGGGAGGGGGAAAAG. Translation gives CASFGTGEGEK. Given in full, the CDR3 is CASFGTGEGEKLFF.

The CDR3 protein is CASSPGGGGADEQFF. The covered CDR3 bases are TGTGCCAGCAGCCCGGGGGGCGGGGGGGCAGATGAG. The chain is built from TRBV7-3 and TRBJ2-1; the match to TRBD2 covers 9 bases. The read ends 3 residues before the CDR3 terminus; that terminus is restored from the germline J gene. The CDR3 length is 15 residues. Germline lookup yields CDR1 SGHTA and CDR2 FQGTGA. The ends lost 5 bases at V and 8 bases at J; junction bases unmatched: 10.

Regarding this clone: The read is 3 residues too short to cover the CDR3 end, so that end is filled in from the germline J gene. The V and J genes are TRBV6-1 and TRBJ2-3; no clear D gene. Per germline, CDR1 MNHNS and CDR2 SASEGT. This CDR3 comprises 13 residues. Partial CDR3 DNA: TGTGCCAGCAGTGAAGACAGTCAAGAGACG. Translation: CASSEDSQET. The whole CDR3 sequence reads CASSEDSQETQYF.

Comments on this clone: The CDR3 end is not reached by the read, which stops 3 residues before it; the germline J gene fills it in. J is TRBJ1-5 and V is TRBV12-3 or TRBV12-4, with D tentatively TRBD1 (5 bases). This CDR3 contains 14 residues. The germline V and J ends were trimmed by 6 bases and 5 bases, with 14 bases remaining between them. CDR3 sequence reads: CASSRGLGYQPQHF. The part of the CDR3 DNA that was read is TGTGCCAGCAGCCGGGGGTTAGGTTATCAGCCC.

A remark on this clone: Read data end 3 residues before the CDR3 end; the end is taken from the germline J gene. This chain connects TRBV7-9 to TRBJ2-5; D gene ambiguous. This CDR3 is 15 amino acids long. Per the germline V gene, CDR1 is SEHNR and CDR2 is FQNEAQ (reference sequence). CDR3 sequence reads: CASSLSPSSTDTQYF. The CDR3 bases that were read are TGTGCCAGCAGCTTAAGCCCATCGAGCACAGATACC.

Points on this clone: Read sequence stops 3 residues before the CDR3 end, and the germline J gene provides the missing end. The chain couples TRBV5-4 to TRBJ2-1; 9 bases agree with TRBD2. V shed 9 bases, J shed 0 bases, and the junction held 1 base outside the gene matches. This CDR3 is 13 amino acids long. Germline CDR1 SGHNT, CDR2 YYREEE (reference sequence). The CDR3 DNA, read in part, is TGTGCCACTAGCGGGACCTCCTACAATGAG. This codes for CATSGTSYNE. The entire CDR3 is CATSGTSYNEQFF.

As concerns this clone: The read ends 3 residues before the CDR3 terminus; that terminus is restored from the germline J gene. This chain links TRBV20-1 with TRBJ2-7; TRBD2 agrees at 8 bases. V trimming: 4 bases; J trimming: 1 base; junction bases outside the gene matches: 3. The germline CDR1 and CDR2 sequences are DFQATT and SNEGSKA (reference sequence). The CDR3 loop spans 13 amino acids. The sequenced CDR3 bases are TGCAGTGCTATCGGGAGGGGGTCCTACGAG. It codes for CSAIGRGSYE. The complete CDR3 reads CSAIGRGSYEQYF.

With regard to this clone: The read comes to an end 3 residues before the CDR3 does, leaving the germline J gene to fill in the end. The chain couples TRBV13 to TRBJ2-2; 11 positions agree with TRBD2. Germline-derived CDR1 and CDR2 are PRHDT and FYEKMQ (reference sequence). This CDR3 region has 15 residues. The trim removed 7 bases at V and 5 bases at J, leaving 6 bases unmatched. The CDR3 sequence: CASTPVAGGTGELFF. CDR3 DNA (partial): TGTGCCAGCACCCCGGTAGCGGGGGGGACCGGGGAG.

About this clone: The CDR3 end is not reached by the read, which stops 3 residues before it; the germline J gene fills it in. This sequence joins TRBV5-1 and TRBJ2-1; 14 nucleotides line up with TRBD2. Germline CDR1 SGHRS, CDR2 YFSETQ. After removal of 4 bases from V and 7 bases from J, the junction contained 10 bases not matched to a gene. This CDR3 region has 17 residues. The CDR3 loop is CASSLRSGTSGGNEQFF. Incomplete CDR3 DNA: TGCGCCAGCAGCCTAAGATCCGGGACTAGCGGGGGAAATGAG.

This CDR3 is CASSLGQSNEQFF. The part of the CDR3 DNA that was read is TGTGCCAGCAGCTTGGGACAGTCCAATGAG. The chain is built from TRBV13 and TRBJ2-1; 7 bases fit TRBD1. Sequencing ends 3 residues short of the CDR3 end; the germline J gene provides the rest. The germline gives CDR1 PRHDT, CDR2 FYEKMQ (reference sequence). This CDR3 comprises 13 residues. V dropped 3 bases and J dropped 6; count of bases not matched to a gene: 2.

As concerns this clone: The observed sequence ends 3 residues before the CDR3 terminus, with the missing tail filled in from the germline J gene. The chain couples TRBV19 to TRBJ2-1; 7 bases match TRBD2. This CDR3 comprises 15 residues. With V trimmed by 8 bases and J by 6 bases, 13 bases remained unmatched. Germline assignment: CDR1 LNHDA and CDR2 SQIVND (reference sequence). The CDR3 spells CASQEASGGGNEQFF. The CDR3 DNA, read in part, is TGTGCCAGTCAGGAGGCTAGCGGTGGGGGCAATGAG.

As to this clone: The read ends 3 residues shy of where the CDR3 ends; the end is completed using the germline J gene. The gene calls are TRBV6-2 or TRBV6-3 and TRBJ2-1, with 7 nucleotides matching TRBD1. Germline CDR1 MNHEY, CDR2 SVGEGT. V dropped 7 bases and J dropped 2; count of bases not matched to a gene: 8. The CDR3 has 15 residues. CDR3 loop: CASTSNRGPYNEQFF. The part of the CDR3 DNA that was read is TGTGCCAGCACCAGTAACAGGGGCCCCTACAATGAG.

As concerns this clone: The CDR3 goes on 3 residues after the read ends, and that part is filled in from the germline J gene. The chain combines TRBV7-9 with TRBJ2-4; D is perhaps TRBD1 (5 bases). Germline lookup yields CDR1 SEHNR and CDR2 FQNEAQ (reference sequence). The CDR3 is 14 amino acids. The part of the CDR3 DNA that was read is TGTGCCAGCAGCCCCCGAGTAGGGGAACATGGT. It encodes CASSPRVGEHG. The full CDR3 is CASSPRVGEHGQYF.

The sequenced part of the CDR3 DNA is TGTGCCAGCAGCCACGGGACATTTGAGACC. Its translation is CASSHGTFET. The CDR3 in its entirety is CASSHGTFETQYF. The chain links TRBV12-3 or TRBV12-4 to TRBJ2-5; D is perhaps TRBD1 (6 bases). Read sequence stops 3 residues before the CDR3 end, and the germline J gene provides the missing end. There are 13 residues in the CDR3. The ends were cut back, 6 bases at V and 5 bases at J, with 13 bases in the middle.

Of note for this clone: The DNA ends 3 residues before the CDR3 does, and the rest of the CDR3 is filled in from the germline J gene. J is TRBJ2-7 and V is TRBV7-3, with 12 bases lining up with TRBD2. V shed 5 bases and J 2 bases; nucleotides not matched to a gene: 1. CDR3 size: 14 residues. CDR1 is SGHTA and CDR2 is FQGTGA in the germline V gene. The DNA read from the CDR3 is TGTGCCAGCAGCAGACTAGCGGGAGCCTACGAG. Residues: CASSRLAGAYE. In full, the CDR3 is CASSRLAGAYEQYF.

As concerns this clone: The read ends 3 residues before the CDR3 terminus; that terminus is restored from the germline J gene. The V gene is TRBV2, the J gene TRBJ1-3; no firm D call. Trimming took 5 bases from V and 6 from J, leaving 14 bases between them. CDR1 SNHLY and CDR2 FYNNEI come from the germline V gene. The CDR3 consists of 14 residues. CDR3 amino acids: CASSSVGFENTIYF. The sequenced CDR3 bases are TGTGCCAGCAGTTCAGTAGGGTTCGAAAACACC.

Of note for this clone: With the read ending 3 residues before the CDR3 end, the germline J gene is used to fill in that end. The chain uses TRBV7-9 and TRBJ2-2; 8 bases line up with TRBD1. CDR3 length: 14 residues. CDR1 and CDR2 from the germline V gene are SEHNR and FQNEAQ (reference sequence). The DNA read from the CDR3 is TGTGCCAGCAGCTCAACCGGGACAGGCAACGTG. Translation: CASSSTGTGNV. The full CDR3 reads CASSSTGTGNVLFF.

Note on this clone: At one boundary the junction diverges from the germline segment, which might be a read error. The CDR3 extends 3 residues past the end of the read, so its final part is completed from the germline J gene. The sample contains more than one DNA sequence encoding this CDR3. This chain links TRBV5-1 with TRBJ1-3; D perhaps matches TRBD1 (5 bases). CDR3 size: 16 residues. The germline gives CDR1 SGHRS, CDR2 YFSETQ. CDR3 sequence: CASSLQGDYSGNTIYF. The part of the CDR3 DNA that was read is TGCGCCAGCAGCTTGCAAGGGGACTACTCTGGAAACACT.

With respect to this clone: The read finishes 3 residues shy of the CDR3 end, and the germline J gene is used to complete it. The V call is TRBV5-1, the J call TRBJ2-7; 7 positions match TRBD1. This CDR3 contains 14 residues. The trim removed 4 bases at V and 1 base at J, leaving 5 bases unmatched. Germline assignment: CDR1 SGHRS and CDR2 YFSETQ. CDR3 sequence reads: CASSPGTDSYEQYF. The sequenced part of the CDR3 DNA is TGCGCCAGCAGCCCCGGGACAGATTCCTACGAG.

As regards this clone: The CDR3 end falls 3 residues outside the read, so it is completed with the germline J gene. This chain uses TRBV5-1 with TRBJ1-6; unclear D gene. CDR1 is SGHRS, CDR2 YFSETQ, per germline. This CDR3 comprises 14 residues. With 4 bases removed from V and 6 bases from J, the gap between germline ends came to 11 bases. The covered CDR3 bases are TGCGCCAGCAGCGCCTCAGTGGCTAATTCACCC. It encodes CASSASVANSP. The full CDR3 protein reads CASSASVANSPLHF.

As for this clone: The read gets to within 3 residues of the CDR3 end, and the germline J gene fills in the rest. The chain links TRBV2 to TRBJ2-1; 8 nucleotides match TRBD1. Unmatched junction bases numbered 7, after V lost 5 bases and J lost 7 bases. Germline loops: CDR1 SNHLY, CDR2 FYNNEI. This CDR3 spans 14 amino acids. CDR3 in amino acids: CASSFRTGKNEQFF. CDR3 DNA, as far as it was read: TGTGCCAGCAGTTTTCGGACAGGGAAGAATGAG. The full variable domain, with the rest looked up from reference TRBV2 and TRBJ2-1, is EPEVTQTPSHQVTQMGQEVILRCVPISNHLYFYWYRQILGQKVEFLVSFYNNEISEKSEIFDDQFSVERPDGSNFTLKIRSTKLEDSAMYFCASSFRTGKNEQFFGPGTRLTVL.

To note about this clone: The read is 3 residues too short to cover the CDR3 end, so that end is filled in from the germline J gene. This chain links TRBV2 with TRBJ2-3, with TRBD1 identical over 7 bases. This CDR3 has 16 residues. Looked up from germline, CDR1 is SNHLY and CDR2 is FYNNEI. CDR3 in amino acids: CASSLPWDRENQPQYF. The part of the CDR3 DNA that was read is TGTGCCAGCAGTCTTCCTTGGGACAGAGAAAATCAGCCG.

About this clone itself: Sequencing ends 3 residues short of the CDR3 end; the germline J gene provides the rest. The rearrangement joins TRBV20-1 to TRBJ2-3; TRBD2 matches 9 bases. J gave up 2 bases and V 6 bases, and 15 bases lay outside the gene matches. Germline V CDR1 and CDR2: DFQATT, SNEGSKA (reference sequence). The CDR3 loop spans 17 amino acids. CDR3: CSAMTSGGGSHTDTQYF. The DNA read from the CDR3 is TGCAGTGCCATGACTAGCGGAGGGGGGTCACACACAGATACG.

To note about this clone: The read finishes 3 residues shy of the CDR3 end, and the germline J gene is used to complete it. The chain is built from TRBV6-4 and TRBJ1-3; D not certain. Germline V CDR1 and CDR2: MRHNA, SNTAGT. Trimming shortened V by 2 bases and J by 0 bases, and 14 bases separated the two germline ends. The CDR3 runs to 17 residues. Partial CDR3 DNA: TGTGCCAGCAGTGACCCCAACTCCCGCCCCTCTGGAAACACC. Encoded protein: CASSDPNSRPSGNT. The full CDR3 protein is CASSDPNSRPSGNTIYF.